Below are 10 T cell receptor beta chains sequenced from a single sample in a study of beta chain features in type 1 diabetes (dated by TCRdb to the late 2010s). The library relied on the immunoSEQ multiplex PCR assay. The entire amount of isolated RNA was reverse transcribed using the High Capacity cDNA Reverse Transcription Kit, so the sequenced TCRB transcripts were expressed ones. The source is immuneACCESS, and TCRdb retained only in-frame sequences with V and J called. Part of the clones is not carried over; for the studies checked, unresolved V genes explain less than half of this, and the remainder is unexplained. This sample holds hundreds of thousands of clones; 25% to 35% were observed only once. The top ten clones comprise around 0.065% of the sample. The sample taken for sequencing was naive CD4+ T cells from blood. The sample's cell subset or site label, in plain terms: true naive CD4+ T cells. These receptors were collected from a man aged 18 to 29 in good health.

The rearrangement uses TRBV30 and TRBJ1-5; no clear D. There are 13 residues in the CDR3. V was shortened by 2 bases and J by 4 bases, with 9 bases between the two germline ends. Germline CDR1 GTSNPN, CDR2 SVGIG (reference sequence). The CDR3 reads CAWSSLGNQPQHF. Here the CDR3 DNA reads TGTGCCTGGAGTTCACTCGGTAATCAGCCCCAGCATTTT.

Concerning this clone: At the DNA level, this CDR3 is encoded by other sequences in the same sample as well. The chain carries TRBV5-6 and TRBJ2-1; D not certain. This CDR3 has 12 amino acids. The ends were cut back, 2 bases at V and 7 bases at J, with 7 bases in the middle. Germline V CDR1 and CDR2: SGHDT, YYEEEE. Here the CDR3 reads CASSLRRNEQFF. DNA of the CDR3: TGTGCCAGCAGCTTACGTCGGAATGAGCAGTTCTTC.

This clone was seen only a few times. The CDR3 reads CASSLEESSGNTIYF. The CDR3 DNA follows: TGTGCCAGCAGCTTAGAGGAGAGCTCTGGAAACACCATATATTTT. The chain joins TRBV13 to TRBJ1-3, with D hard to call. The V end lost 1 base, the J end lost 0 bases, and 7 bases lay between the germline ends. The CDR3 spans 15 residues. The germline V gene has CDR1 PRHDT and CDR2 FYEKMQ (reference sequence).

V usage is TRBV30 and J usage is TRBJ1-5; D is unclear. V lost 1 base and J 5 bases, leaving 9 bases between the germline ends. Germline V gene sequence: CDR1 GTSNPN, CDR2 SVGIG (reference sequence). The CDR3 totals 13 residues. The CDR3 DNA reads as TGTGCCTGGAGTGCGGATCCTTATCAGCCCCAGCATTTT. This encodes CAWSADPYQPQHF.

This chain links TRBV30 with TRBJ2-1; unclear D gene. Germline V gene data show CDR1 as GTSNPN and CDR2 as SVGIG (reference sequence). This CDR3 is 14 amino acids long. V lost 0 bases and J 7 bases, leaving 13 bases between the germline ends. The CDR3 protein is CAWSVGAVGNEQFF. The CDR3 DNA is TGTGCCTGGAGTGTTGGTGCGGTGGGTAATGAGCAGTTCTTC.

The genes are TRBV28 and TRBJ2-2; possibly TRBD1 for D (6 bases). V lost 3 bases and J 2 bases, leaving 13 bases between the germline ends. CDR1 is MDHEN and CDR2 is SYDVKM in the germline V gene. The CDR3 extends over 16 amino acids. CDR3 loop: CASSFFGQTNTGELFF. The CDR3 coding sequence is TGTGCCAGCAGTTTTTTCGGACAGACCAACACCGGGGAGCTGTTTTTT.

The chain combines TRBV6-5 with TRBJ2-7; TRBD1 matches 8 bases. The ends lost 0 bases at V and 5 bases at J; junction bases unmatched: 6. The V gene's germline CDR1 is MNHEY and CDR2 SVGAGI. This CDR3 contains 15 residues. CDR3 sequence (DNA): TGTGCCAGCAGTTACTCTGTCGACAGGGGAGACGAGCAGTACTTC. Translation gives CASSYSVDRGDEQYF.

The chain recombines TRBV10-2 with TRBJ2-7; TRBD1 is a possible D gene (6 bases). Deletions cut 2 bases from V and 0 bases from J, with 11 bases between. Germline CDR1 WSHSY, CDR2 SAAADI. The CDR3 contains 15 residues. The CDR3 region is CASSEPWTASYEQYF. DNA for the CDR3: TGCGCCAGCAGTGAGCCCTGGACAGCCTCCTACGAGCAGTACTTC.

This rearrangement joins TRBV28 to TRBJ2-5; D is unresolved. CDR1 and CDR2 from the germline V gene are MDHEN and SYDVKM. Trimming pared 6 bases from V and 5 bases from J, leaving 13 bases between. CDR3 length: 13 residues. CDR3 protein: CASSLEPRETQYF. The CDR3 bases are TGTGCCAGCAGCCTGGAGCCCCGGGAGACCCAGTACTTC.

A few counts support this clone. V and J are TRBV29-1 and TRBJ2-3; 7 bases are shared with TRBD2. J lost 6 bases, V lost 4 bases, and 19 bases had no gene match. This CDR3 has 17 residues. The germline V gene encodes CDR1 SQVTM and CDR2 ANQGSEA. The CDR3 nucleotides read TGCAGCGTTGGCGGGAGCCCCTCCAACCCCAAGGTGGATACGCAGTATTTT. This encodes CSVGGSPSNPKVDTQYF.